This T cell receptor (beta chain) was recorded in a study of human T cells and chemical hapten exposure. Described time point: pre-sensitization, week 0. Treatment defined: therapeutic diphenylcyclopropenone sensitization with weekly scalp DPC. Only after blood had been drawn was each patch test applied. TCRdb reprocessed the RACE reads via MiXCR and lists one record per CDR3 protein. Among 250,000 or so distinct CDR3 sequences listed, around 7% were seen once. This clonotype has ten or more counts. This sequence was found in a man between 18 and 29 years old with alopecia areata. Some clones in this sample may be carry-over from other donors' samples. Sample: whole blood, taken in connection with sensitization to the hapten diphenylcyclopropenone (DPC).

Here the CDR3 reads CASSFGPNTEAFF. CDR3 DNA sequence: TGTGCCAGCAGCTTCGGGCCGAACACTGAAGCTTTCTTT. This chain uses TRBV7-9 with TRBJ1-1; D uncertain. Trimming stripped 3 bases from V and 1 base from J, with 6 bases between. The CDR3 length is 13 residues. CDR1 is SEHNR and CDR2 is FQNEAQ in the germline V gene (reference sequence).